This T cell receptor (beta chain) was retrieved from a study of liver allograft versus peripheral blood T cells. Background on the study: Liver transplant recipients had T cell receptor repertoires compared between transplanted liver and peripheral blood. Study-wide findings and caveats: There were reportedly differences between T cell receptor repertoires inside liver allografts and those in peripheral blood.

The CDR3 spans 15 residues. Between the trimmed V and J ends, which lost 3 bases and 4 bases, there was a span of 15 bases. The germline CDR1 and CDR2 sequences are LNHDA and SQIVND (reference sequence). TCRdb passed the reads through MiXCR, listing each CDR3 protein once. The table lists around 6,100 distinct CDR3 sequences, 15% to 20% of them singletons, with approximately 2.7% in the top ten. By sample share, this clonotype is medium-sized. The antigen remains unidentified. The chain has TRBV19 and TRBJ1-2, with D unresolved. The TCR was taken from a human patient who had a liver transplant. The graft donor may have contributed some T cells. CDR3 region: CASSIRPEVSYGYTF. In DNA, the CDR3 is TGTGCCAGTAGTATCCGCCCCGAGGTTAGCTATGGCTACACCTTC. Together with reference TRBV19 and TRBJ1-2, the CDR3 gives the full variable domain: DGGITQSPKYLFRKEGQNVTLSCEQNLNHDAMYWYRQDPGQGLRLIYYSQIVNDFQKGDIAEGYSVSREKKESFPLTVTSAQKNPTAFYLCASSIRPEVSYGYTFGSGTRLTVV.